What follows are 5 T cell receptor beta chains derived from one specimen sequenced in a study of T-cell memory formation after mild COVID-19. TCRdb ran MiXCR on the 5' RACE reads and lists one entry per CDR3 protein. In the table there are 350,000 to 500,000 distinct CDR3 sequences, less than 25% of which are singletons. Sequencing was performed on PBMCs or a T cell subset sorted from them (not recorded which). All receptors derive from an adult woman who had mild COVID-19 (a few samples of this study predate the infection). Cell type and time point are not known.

CDR3 protein: CASSLGLAVQETQYF. As DNA, the CDR3 is TGCGCCAGCAGCTTAGGACTAGCGGTACAAGAGACCCAGTACTTC. The chain is built from TRBV5-1 and TRBJ2-5; 10 bases line up with TRBD2. This CDR3 region has 15 residues. Germline V gene sequence: CDR1 SGHRS, CDR2 YFSETQ. Unmatched junction bases numbered 3, after V lost 2 bases and J lost 2 bases.

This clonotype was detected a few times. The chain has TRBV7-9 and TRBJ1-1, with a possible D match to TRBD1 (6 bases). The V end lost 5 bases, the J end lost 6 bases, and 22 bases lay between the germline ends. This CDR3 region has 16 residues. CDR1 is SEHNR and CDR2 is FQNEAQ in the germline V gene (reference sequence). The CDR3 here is CASSKNLQGFVAEAFF. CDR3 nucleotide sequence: TGTGCCAGCAGCAAAAATCTACAGGGTTTCGTCGCTGAAGCTTTCTTT.

The CDR3 sequence: CASSPPLTGAGTEAFF. DNA for the CDR3: TGTGCCAGCTCACCACCCCTGACAGGGGCGGGTACTGAAGCTTTCTTT. The chain carries TRBV18 and TRBJ1-1; TRBD1 aligns across 8 bases. Germline loops: CDR1 KGHSH, CDR2 LQKENI. Trimming cost V 0 bases and J 5 bases; bases outside gene matches: 8. The CDR3 has 16 amino acids. Full variable domain (rest looked up from reference TRBV18 and TRBJ1-1): NAGVMQNPRHLVRRRGQEARLRCSPMKGHSHVYWYRQLPEEGLKFMVYLQKENIIDESGMPKERFSAEFPKEGPSILRIQQVVRGDSAAYFCASSPPLTGAGTEAFFGQGTRLTVV.

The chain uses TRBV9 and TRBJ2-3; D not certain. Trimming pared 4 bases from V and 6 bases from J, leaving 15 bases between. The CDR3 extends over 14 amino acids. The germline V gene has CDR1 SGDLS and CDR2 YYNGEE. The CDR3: CASSLKTGWDTQYF. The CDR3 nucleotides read TGTGCCAGCAGCCTAAAGACGGGCTGGGATACGCAGTATTTT.

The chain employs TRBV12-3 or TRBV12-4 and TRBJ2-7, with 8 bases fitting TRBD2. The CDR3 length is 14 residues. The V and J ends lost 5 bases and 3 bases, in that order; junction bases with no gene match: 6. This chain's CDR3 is CASSISGTLYEQYF. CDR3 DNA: TGTGCCAGCAGTATTAGCGGGACCCTCTACGAGCAGTACTTC.